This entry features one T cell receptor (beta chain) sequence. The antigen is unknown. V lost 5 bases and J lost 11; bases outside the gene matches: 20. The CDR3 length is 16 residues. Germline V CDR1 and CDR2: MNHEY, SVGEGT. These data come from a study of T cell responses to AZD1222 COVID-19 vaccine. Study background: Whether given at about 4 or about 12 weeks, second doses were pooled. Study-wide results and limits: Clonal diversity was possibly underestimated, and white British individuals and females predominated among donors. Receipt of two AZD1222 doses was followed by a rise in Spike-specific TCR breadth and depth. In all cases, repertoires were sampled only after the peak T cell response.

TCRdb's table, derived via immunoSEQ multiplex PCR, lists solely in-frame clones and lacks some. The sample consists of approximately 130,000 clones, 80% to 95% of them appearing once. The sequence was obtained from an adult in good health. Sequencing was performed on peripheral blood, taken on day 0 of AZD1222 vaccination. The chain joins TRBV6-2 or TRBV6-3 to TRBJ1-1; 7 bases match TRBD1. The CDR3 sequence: CASSLQGGDGALKAFF. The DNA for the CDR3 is TGTGCCAGCAGTCTGCAGGGGGGTGATGGGGCTCTTAAGGCTTTCTTT.